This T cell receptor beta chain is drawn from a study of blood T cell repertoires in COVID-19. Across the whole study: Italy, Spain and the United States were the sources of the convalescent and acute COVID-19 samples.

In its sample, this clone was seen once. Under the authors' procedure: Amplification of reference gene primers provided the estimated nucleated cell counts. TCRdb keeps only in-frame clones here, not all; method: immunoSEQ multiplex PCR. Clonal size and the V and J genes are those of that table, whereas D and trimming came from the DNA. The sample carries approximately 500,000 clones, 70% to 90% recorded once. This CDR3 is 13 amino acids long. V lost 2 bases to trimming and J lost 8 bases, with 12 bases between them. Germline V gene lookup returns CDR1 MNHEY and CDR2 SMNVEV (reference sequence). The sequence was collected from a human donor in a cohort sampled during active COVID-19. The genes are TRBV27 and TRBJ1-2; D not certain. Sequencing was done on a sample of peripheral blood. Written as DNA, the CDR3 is TGTGCCAGCAGTTTACGCCGGGAGGTGGGCTACACCTTC. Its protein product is CASSLRREVGYTF.